Listed below are T cell receptor beta chains from one sample, sequenced in a study of T cells in Graves' hyperthyroidism and ophthalmopathy. In TCRdb, the multiplex PCR reads were re-called with MiXCR into one record per CDR3 protein. The sample records 700,000 or so distinct CDR3 sequences, around 13% being singletons. Specimen: blood. The receptors derive from a woman in her 50s with Graves' ophthalmopathy. Both conserved end residues are part of each CDR3. D genes are given only for firm matches. Some rows have no size entry. The others give once, few or many, or a class for an expanded clone.

>-|-|TRBV19|TRBJ2-4
TGTGCCAGTAGTATGGGCCCACACCCCAAAAACATTCAGTACTTC
CASSMGPHPKNIQYF
>-|many|TRBV2|TRBJ2-4
TGTGCCAGCAGTGTCAGGGGAAAAAACATTCAGTACTTC
CASSVRGKNIQYF
>TRBD1|-|TRBV12-3/TRBV12-4|TRBJ2-6
TGTGCCAGCAGTTTAAGCAACAGGGGTTTGTACGGGGCCAACGTCCTGACTTTC
CASSLSNRGLYGANVLTF
>-|many|TRBV27|TRBJ2-7
TGTGCCAGCAGTTTATACAGGGCAGCCTACGAGCAGTACTTC
CASSLYRAAYEQYF
>-|-|TRBV3-1|TRBJ2-2
TGTGCCAGCAGCCAAAGCCCCCTGTGGCCCGGGGAGCTGTTTTTT
CASSQSPLWPGELFF
>TRBD1|many|TRBV20-1|TRBJ2-1
TGCAGTGCTAAAAGGGGGCGCTCCTACAATGAGCAGTTCTTC
CSAKRGRSYNEQFF
>TRBD2|many|TRBV9|TRBJ2-1
TGTGCCAGCAGCCCTAGCGGGAGACGGTACAATGAGCAGTTCTTC
CASSPSGRRYNEQFF
>-|-|TRBV4-1|TRBJ2-5
TGCGCCAGCAGCCACAGAGGAGGCGTGCGTTTAAGAGAGACCCAGTACTTC
CASSHRGGVRLRETQYF
>TRBD1|many|TRBV6-2/TRBV6-3|TRBJ2-7
TGTGCCAGCATATCTACTAACGTCGGACAGGACAAAACCTACGAGCAGTACTTC
CASISTNVGQDKTYEQYF
>-|-|TRBV5-4|TRBJ2-2
TGTGCCAGCAGCTTTTCAGGGGCAGGGGAGCTGTTTTTT
CASSFSGAGELFF
>TRBD1|few|TRBV6-5|TRBJ2-7
TGTGCCAGCAGTTACCAAGGACAGGGGGGTTCCGAGCAGTACTTC
CASSYQGQGGSEQYF
>-|many|TRBV7-2|TRBJ1-1
TGTGCCAGCAGCTTAGCGGGGGGGGCCACTGAAGCTTTCTTT
CASSLAGGATEAFF
>-|once|TRBV12-3/TRBV12-4|TRBJ1-5
TGTGCCAGCAGTTTGTTGCGGGCCGGGCAGCCCCAGCATTTT
CASSLLRAGQPQHF
>TRBD1|many|TRBV10-3|TRBJ1-1
TGTGCCATGCGTACAGGGGCGTTGACTGAAGCTTTCTTT
CAMRTGALTEAFF